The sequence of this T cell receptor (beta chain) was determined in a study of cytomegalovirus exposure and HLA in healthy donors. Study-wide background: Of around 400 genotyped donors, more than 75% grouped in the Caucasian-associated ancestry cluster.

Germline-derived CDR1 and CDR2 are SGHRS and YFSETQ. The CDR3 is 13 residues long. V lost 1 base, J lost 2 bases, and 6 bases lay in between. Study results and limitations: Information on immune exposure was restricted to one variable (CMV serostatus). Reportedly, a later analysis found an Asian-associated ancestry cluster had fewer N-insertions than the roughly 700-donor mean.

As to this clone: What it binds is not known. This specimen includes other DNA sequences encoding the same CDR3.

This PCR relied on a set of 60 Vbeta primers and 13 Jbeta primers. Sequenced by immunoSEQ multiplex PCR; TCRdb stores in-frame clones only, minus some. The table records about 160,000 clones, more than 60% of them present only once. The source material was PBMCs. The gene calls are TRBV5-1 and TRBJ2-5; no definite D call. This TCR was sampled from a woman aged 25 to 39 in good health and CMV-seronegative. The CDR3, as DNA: TGCGCCAGCAGCTTGTCCCCTCAAGAGACCCAGTACTTC. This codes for CASSLSPQETQYF.